This TCR beta chain was retrieved from a study of blood T cell repertoires in COVID-19. Looking at the study overall: Acute and convalescent COVID-19 samples came from the United States, Italy and Spain. Sample material is recorded as cDNA or gDNA derived from T cells, B-cell-depleted T cells, or PBMCs.

In the original workflow: Reference gene primer amplification in the assay estimated nucleated cell counts. Sequenced by immunoSEQ multiplex PCR; TCRdb stores in-frame clones only, minus some. V and J calls and clone size are given by that table; D and trimming were obtained from the DNA. Of over 60,000 clones listed, 86% were seen once; the top ten hold about 12%. This TCR derives from a woman aged 60-75 years with acute or convalescent COVID-19. The specimen sequenced was peripheral blood.

CDR3: CASSHIQFSGGTGELFF. In DNA, the CDR3 is TGTGCCAGCAGCCACATCCAGTTTAGCGGGGGTACCGGGGAGCTGTTTTTT. This sequence joins TRBV6-2 or TRBV6-3 and TRBJ2-2; TRBD2 matches 9 bases. The germline V gene has CDR1 MNHEY and CDR2 SVGEGT. The CDR3 has 17 amino acids. V lost 6 bases to trimming and J lost 5 bases; unmatched junction nucleotides: 13.